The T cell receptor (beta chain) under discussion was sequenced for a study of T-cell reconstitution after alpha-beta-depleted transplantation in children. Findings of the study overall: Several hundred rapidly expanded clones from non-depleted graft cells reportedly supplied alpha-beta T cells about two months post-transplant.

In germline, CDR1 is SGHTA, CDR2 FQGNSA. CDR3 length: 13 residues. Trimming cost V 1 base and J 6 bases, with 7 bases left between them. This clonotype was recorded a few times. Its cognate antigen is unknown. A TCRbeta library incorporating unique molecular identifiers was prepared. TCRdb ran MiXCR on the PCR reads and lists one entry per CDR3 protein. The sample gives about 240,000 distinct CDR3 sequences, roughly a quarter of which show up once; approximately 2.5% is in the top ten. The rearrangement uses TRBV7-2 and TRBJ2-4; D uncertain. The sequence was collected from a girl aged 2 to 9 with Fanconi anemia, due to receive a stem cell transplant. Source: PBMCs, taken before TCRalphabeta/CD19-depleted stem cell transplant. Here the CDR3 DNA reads TGTGCCAGCAGCTTAGGTTTTATAAACATTCAGTACTTC. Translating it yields CASSLGFINIQYF.